Listed here are 19 T cell receptor beta chains from one sample, sequenced in a study of T cell responses to AZD1222 COVID-19 vaccine. Assay used: immunoSEQ multiplex PCR; TCRdb lists only in-frame clones, some missing. This sample has roughly 150,000 clones; 90% to 95% occur once, and the top ten carry over 1.2%. The input for sequencing was peripheral blood, taken 28 days after the second AZD1222 dose. All receptors come from an adult who received the AZD1222 COVID-19 vaccine.

The chain uses TRBV5-1 and TRBJ1-6; TRBD1 is a possible D gene (5 bases). Germline CDR1 is SGHRS and CDR2 is YFSETQ. V was trimmed by 5 bases and J by 10 bases, leaving 13 bases between them. The CDR3 runs to 13 residues. CDR3 in DNA: TGCGCCAGCAGGGGGGTTACCGGGTCACCCCTCCACTTT. Translated, it gives CASRGVTGSPLHF.

The gene calls are TRBV28 and TRBJ1-1; D gene ambiguous. Germline V gives CDR1 MDHEN, CDR2 SYDVKM. The germline V and J ends were trimmed by 3 bases and 0 bases, with 5 bases remaining between them. The CDR3 consists of 13 residues. The CDR3 is CASSFVMNTEAFF. The CDR3 DNA reads as TGTGCCAGCAGTTTCGTCATGAACACTGAAGCTTTCTTT.

The V gene is TRBV4-1, the J gene TRBJ2-5; TRBD1 is a possible D gene (6 bases). CDR1 MGHRA and CDR2 YSYEKL come from the germline V gene. Trimming took off 4 bases at V and 1 base at J, with 10 bases between the two ends. This CDR3 has 14 amino acids. The CDR3: CASSPSDSQETQYF. As DNA, the CDR3 is TGCGCCAGCAGCCCCTCGGACAGCCAAGAGACCCAGTACTTC.

The chain couples TRBV19 to TRBJ2-4; D unresolved. The CDR3 consists of 16 residues. The V end lost 7 bases, the J end lost 3 bases, and 19 bases lay between the germline ends. The germline CDR1 and CDR2 sequences are LNHDA and SQIVND (reference sequence). The CDR3 loop reads CASNPGPIGGKNIQYF. CDR3 DNA: TGTGCCAGTAACCCCGGGCCTATTGGCGGCAAAAACATTCAGTACTTC.

The gene calls are TRBV2 and TRBJ2-5; the D gene is possibly TRBD1 (6 bases). Germline CDR1 is SNHLY and CDR2 is FYNNEI. V gave up 4 bases and J gave up 5 bases, with 17 bases separating them. The CDR3 contains 15 residues. CDR3 loop: CASSVNRGSSETQYF. As DNA, the CDR3 is TGTGCCAGCAGTGTAAATAGGGGGAGCTCGGAGACCCAGTACTTC.

The chain links TRBV19 to TRBJ2-2, with no clear D. Looked up from germline, CDR1 is LNHDA and CDR2 is SQIVND (reference sequence). The CDR3 length is 10 residues. The germline V and J ends were trimmed by 10 bases and 6 bases, with 6 bases remaining between them. The CDR3 nucleotides are TGTGCCAACTCAGCCGGGGAGCTGTTTTTT. This sequence encodes CANSAGELFF. Filled out from reference TRBV19 and TRBJ2-2, the complete variable domain reads DGGITQSPKYLFRKEGQNVTLSCEQNLNHDAMYWYRQDPGQGLRLIYYSQIVNDFQKGDIAEGYSVSREKKESFPLTVTSAQKNPTAFYLCANSAGELFFGEGSRLTVL.

The CDR3 spells CASSPGLGGATDTQYF. CDR3 nucleotide sequence: TGTGCCAGCTCACCGGGCCTGGGGGGCGCGACAGATACGCAGTATTTT. The rearrangement uses TRBV18 and TRBJ2-3; D possibly uses TRBD1 or TRBD2 (6 bases each). Germline CDR1 KGHSH, CDR2 LQKENI. The CDR3 consists of 16 residues. The ends were cut back, 3 bases at V and 3 bases at J, with 16 bases in the middle.

The gene calls are TRBV2 and TRBJ2-1; 11 bases map to TRBD2. The CDR3 covers 15 residues. The V and J ends lost 3 bases and 2 bases, in that order; junction bases with no gene match: 0. Germline CDR1 SNHLY, CDR2 FYNNEI. In DNA form, the CDR3 reads TGTGCCAGCAGTGAGGGACTAGCGGCCTACAATGAGCAGTTCTTC. Its protein is CASSEGLAAYNEQFF.

The gene calls are TRBV9 and TRBJ1-1, with TRBD1 as a possible D gene (5 bases). CDR1 SGDLS and CDR2 YYNGEE come from the germline V gene. V was pared by 3 bases and J by 0 bases, with 21 bases between. The CDR3 runs 18 residues. In nucleotides, the CDR3 is TGTGCCAGCAGCGGAAGAATAAGGGGCCCAGGGATGAACACTGAAGCTTTCTTT. It is translated as CASSGRIRGPGMNTEAFF. Combining the CDR3 with reference TRBV9 and TRBJ1-1 gives the whole variable domain DSGVTQTPKHLITATGQRVTLRCSPRSGDLSVYWYQQSLDQGLQFLIQYYNGEERAKGNILERFSAQQFPDLHSELNLSSLELGDSALYFCASSGRIRGPGMNTEAFFGQGTRLTVV.

This clone was observed once. The chain couples TRBV27 to TRBJ2-2, with D tentatively TRBD2 (5 bases). The CDR3 has 13 residues. Germline V gene data show CDR1 as MNHEY and CDR2 as SMNVEV (reference sequence). The V end lost 4 bases, the J end lost 7 bases, and 10 bases lay between the germline ends. Here the CDR3 reads CASSSGIIGELFF. CDR3 nucleotide sequence: TGTGCCAGCAGTTCCGGGATAATCGGGGAGCTGTTTTTT.

The chain combines TRBV11-2 with TRBJ2-3; 8 bases map to TRBD1. With V trimmed by 5 bases and J by 1 base, 2 bases remained unmatched. The germline CDR1 and CDR2 sequences are SGHAT and FQNNGV. This CDR3 spans 14 amino acids. Here the CDR3 reads CASSPDRGTDTQYF. The CDR3 DNA reads as TGTGCCAGCAGCCCGGACAGGGGCACAGATACGCAGTATTTT. The full variable domain, rest sourced from reference TRBV11-2 and TRBJ2-3, is EAGVAQSPRYKIIEKRQSVAFWCNPISGHATLYWYQQILGQGPKLLIQFQNNGVVDDSQLPKDRFSAERLKGVDSTLKIQPAKLEDSAVYLCASSPDRGTDTQYFGPGTRLTVL.

The V call is TRBV7-9, the J call TRBJ1-1; D ambiguous. The CDR3 is 14 residues long. Looked up from germline, CDR1 is SEHNR and CDR2 is FQNEAQ (reference sequence). Trimming left V 5 bases short and J 2 bases short, with 12 bases between. DNA of the CDR3: TGTGCCAGCAGCCTCGGAACAGCCAACACTGAAGCTTTCTTT. This encodes CASSLGTANTEAFF.

V is TRBV18 and J is TRBJ2-7; TRBD1 agrees at 7 bases. Germline V CDR1 and CDR2: KGHSH, LQKENI. With 4 bases clipped from V and 2 bases from J, the junction kept 8 bases outside the gene matches. This CDR3 is built from 15 residues. CDR3 amino acids: CASSLLDRETYEQYF. In DNA, the CDR3 is TGTGCCAGCTCACTCCTCGACAGGGAAACCTACGAGCAGTACTTC.

This rearrangement joins TRBV7-9 to TRBJ1-1, with 8 bases that match TRBD1. In germline, CDR1 is SEHNR, CDR2 FQNEAQ (reference sequence). V trimming: 1 base; J trimming: 3 bases; junction bases outside the gene matches: 13. The CDR3 extends over 18 amino acids. The CDR3 here is CASSLGPPRDRGDTEAFF. The CDR3 region has the DNA TGTGCCAGCAGCTTAGGGCCCCCCCGCGACAGGGGCGACACTGAAGCTTTCTTT.

The chain carries TRBV27 and TRBJ1-1; 9 nucleotides match TRBD1. This CDR3 comprises 15 residues. Germline lookup yields CDR1 MNHEY and CDR2 SMNVEV (reference sequence). V was clipped by 8 bases and J by 0 bases; unmatched bases: 7. The CDR3 bases are TGTGCCAGCGTAAACAGACAGGGGGTGAACACTGAAGCTTTCTTT. Amino acids: CASVNRQGVNTEAFF.

The V and J genes are TRBV3-1 (or the pseudogene TRBV3-2) and TRBJ2-3; D might be TRBD1 (5 bases). Trimming pared 1 base from V and 0 bases from J, leaving 14 bases between. The CDR3 loop spans 17 amino acids. The germline V gene has CDR1 LGHDT and CDR2 YNNKEL (reference sequence). The CDR3 is CASSQVSDTQSTDTQYF. CDR3 nucleotide sequence: TGTGCCAGCAGCCAAGTATCGGACACCCAAAGCACAGATACGCAGTATTTT.

The genes are TRBV6-5 and TRBJ2-7; D is unresolved. Germline values: CDR1 MNHEY, CDR2 SVGAGI. The CDR3 is 13 residues long. V dropped 7 bases and J dropped 3 bases, with 13 bases sitting between them. Here the CDR3 DNA reads TGTGCCAGCATCTCCCTCTGGAGCTACGAGCAGTACTTC. This translates into CASISLWSYEQYF.

The chain is built from TRBV4-2 and TRBJ1-1; no reliable D call. This CDR3 is built from 11 residues. The germline gives CDR1 LGHNA, CDR2 YNFKEQ. Trimming removed 0 bases at V and 8 bases at J, with 4 bases between. DNA of the CDR3: TGTGCCAGCAGCCAAGATACGGAAGCTTTCTTT. It yields the protein CASSQDTEAFF.

This clone is a singleton in its sample. The chain links TRBV19 to TRBJ1-2; D is ambiguous. The CDR3 is made up of 11 amino acids. Germline CDR1 reads LNHDA; CDR2 reads SQIVND (reference sequence). This CDR3 is CVARSNYGYTF. The CDR3 bases are TGTGTGGCGAGATCAAACTATGGCTACACCTTC.